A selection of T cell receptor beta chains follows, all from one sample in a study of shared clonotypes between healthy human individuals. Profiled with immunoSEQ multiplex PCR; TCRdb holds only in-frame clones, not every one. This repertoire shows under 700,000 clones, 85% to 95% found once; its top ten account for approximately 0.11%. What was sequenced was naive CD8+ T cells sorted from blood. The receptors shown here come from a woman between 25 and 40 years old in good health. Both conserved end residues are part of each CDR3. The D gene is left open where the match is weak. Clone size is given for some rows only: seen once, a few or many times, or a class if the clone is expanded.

TGTGCCAGCAGCTTTGGCGGGAGTGGCCACGAGCAGTACTTC CASSFGGSGHEQYF TRBV7-9 TRBD2 NA TRBJ2-7
TGTGCCAGCAGTGCCCTAACGGGACTGGGGGCAGATACGCAGTATTTT CASSALTGLGADTQYF TRBV27 NA NA TRBJ2-3
TGTGCCAGCAGCCAAGGACTATCCCCAACCTACGAGCAGTACTTC CASSQGLSPTYEQYF TRBV9 NA NA TRBJ2-7
TGTGCCAGCAGTTTATTCTTACCGAACACTGAAGCTTTCTTT CASSLFLPNTEAFF TRBV28 NA NA TRBJ1-1
TGTGCCAGCAGCGCAGTGGACGGAGTGGCACCCCTCCACTTT CASSAVDGVAPLHF TRBV9 NA NA TRBJ1-6
TGCGCCAGGACAGTAACAGGGATTGGCAATCAGCCCCAGCATTTT CARTVTGIGNQPQHF TRBV5-1 NA NA TRBJ1-5
TGTGCCAGTAGTTGGGGTAGCGGTTCCTACAATGAGCAGTTCTTC CASSWGSGSYNEQFF TRBV19 NA NA TRBJ2-1
TGTGCCAGCAGCTTCTCAGGGGGGATAGCCTACGAGCAGTACTTC CASSFSGGIAYEQYF TRBV5-4 NA NA TRBJ2-7
TGTGCCAGCAGAGTTAGCGGAGAGGGCACCGGGGAGCTGTTTTTT CASRVSGEGTGELFF TRBV27 NA NA TRBJ2-2
TGTGCCAGCAGCTTAGCGTCAGTAGATAAAAAACTGTTTTTT CASSLASVDKKLFF TRBV7-9 NA NA TRBJ1-4
TGTGCCAGCAGTCTCACACGGGCTCTACCCACTTACTCTGGAAACACCATATATTTT CASSLTRALPTYSGNTIYF TRBV7-9 NA NA TRBJ1-3
TGTGCCAGCACTGCGTTGAAGGGGGGCACAGATACGCAGTATTTT CASTALKGGTDTQYF TRBV6-5 NA NA TRBJ2-3
TGTGCCAGCAGTCCACAAACCGGGACAGGGGACTACGAGCAGTACTTC CASSPQTGTGDYEQYF TRBV27 TRBD1 NA TRBJ2-7
TGTGCCAGTAGTGCCGCTAGCTCCTACGAGCAGTACTTC CASSAASSYEQYF TRBV19 NA few TRBJ2-7
TGTGCCAGCAGTGAAGGGGAAATGAACACTGAAGCTTTCTTT CASSEGEMNTEAFF TRBV2 NA NA TRBJ1-1
TGCAGCGTTGTGAACACTGAAGCTTTCTTT CSVVNTEAFF TRBV29-1 NA few TRBJ1-1
TGTGCCCCTCGCGATTTCCCGGAGGAGGAATCCTACGAGCAGTACTTC CAPRDFPEEESYEQYF TRBV27 NA NA TRBJ2-7
TGTGCCAGCAGCCACGGACAGGGGGGAATTAACTATGGCTACACCTTC CASSHGQGGINYGYTF TRBV5-5 TRBD1 NA TRBJ1-2
TGTGCCAGCAGCTTGTATCGTGGGGCGCAGGACGAGCAGTACTTC CASSLYRGAQDEQYF TRBV5-6 NA once TRBJ2-7
TGCGCCAGCAGCGTGGACCTTCAGGGCCCCCTCCACTTT CASSVDLQGPLHF TRBV5-1 NA NA TRBJ1-6
TGTGCCAGCAGTGAAAGGGGCAGCTCTGGAAACACCATATATTTT CASSERGSSGNTIYF TRBV6-1 NA NA TRBJ1-3
TGTGCCAGCAGCCTAGGGAGGGATACGCAGTATTTT CASSLGRDTQYF TRBV11-2 NA NA TRBJ2-3
TGTGCCAGCAGCCACCCCCGGGGACTGAGGGATGAGCAGTTCTTC CASSHPRGLRDEQFF TRBV5-4 NA NA TRBJ2-1
TGTGCCAGCAGTTTCAGGGACAGCTACAATGAGCAGTTCTTC CASSFRDSYNEQFF TRBV7-9 TRBD1 NA TRBJ2-1
TGTGCCAGCAGTGGGGACACGTCCTCCTACAATGAGCAGTTCTTC CASSGDTSSYNEQFF TRBV2 NA NA TRBJ2-1
TGTGCCAGCAGTCCCCGGGGCAGGGTGGGGGTTACGAACACTGAAGCTTTCTTT CASSPRGRVGVTNTEAFF TRBV27 NA NA TRBJ1-1
TGTGCCAGTAGTATAAGTCGAGACAATGAGCAGTTCTTC CASSISRDNEQFF TRBV19 NA once TRBJ2-1
TGTGCCAGCAGCTTGGCCAAGGACGGCACCGGGGAGCTGTTTTTT CASSLAKDGTGELFF TRBV5-8 NA NA TRBJ2-2
TGTGCCAGCAGTCCCCGGGACATACTAGCCAAAAACATTCAGTACTTC CASSPRDILAKNIQYF TRBV2 NA NA TRBJ2-4
TGTGCCAGCAGCTTACGACTACCCCTGGGTCACTACGAGCAGTACTTC CASSLRLPLGHYEQYF TRBV13 NA once TRBJ2-7
TGTGCCAGCAGTTACAGGAGTTTAGGGACCAATGAGCAGTTCTTC CASSYRSLGTNEQFF TRBV6-5 NA NA TRBJ2-1
TGTGCCAGTAGTTTGGGGCAGGGTGGACAGCCCCAGCATTTT CASSLGQGGQPQHF TRBV19 NA NA TRBJ1-5
TGTGCCAGCAGTTTCCAGTCCGGGACTAGCATCTCCTACGAGCAGTACTTC CASSFQSGTSISYEQYF TRBV27 TRBD2 NA TRBJ2-7
TGTGCCAGCAGCCGGCCCGAGAAGGCCTACGAGCAGTACTTC CASSRPEKAYEQYF TRBV5-4 NA NA TRBJ2-7
TGTGCCAGCAGCCAAAGCCCAGGGGAAAAGTTCTTC CASSQSPGEKFF TRBV14 NA NA TRBJ2-1
TGTGCCAGCAGCTTGGATATCACAGGAGGGGCAGATACGCAGTATTTT CASSLDITGGADTQYF TRBV5-4 NA NA TRBJ2-3